The rows below give T cell receptor beta chains drawn from one sample of a study of T-cell memory formation after mild COVID-19. TCRdb ran MiXCR on the 5' RACE reads and lists one entry per CDR3 protein. The table includes roughly 400,000 distinct CDR3 sequences, less than 25% detected once. Material for sequencing was PBMCs or a T cell subset sorted from them (not recorded which). The receptor set was obtained from an adult woman who had mild COVID-19 (a few samples of this study predate the infection). Cell type and time point are not known. CDR3s include the opening cysteine and the closing phenylalanine or tryptophan. D genes are given only for firm matches. The size field is filled for only some rows; it gives once, few, many or a size class.

cdr3_length	v_call	j_call	clone_size	d_call	cdr3_nt	cdr3_aa
15	TRBV7-2	TRBJ1-4	few	NA	TGTGCCAGCAGCTTCCGGCAGGGGTTAGGGGAAAAACTGTTTTTT	CASSFRQGLGEKLFF
12	TRBV10-3	TRBJ1-5	NA	NA	TGTGCCATCAGTGTTTGGGGCAGGGAGCAGCATTTT	CAISVWGREQHF
14	TRBV5-1	TRBJ1-1	NA	NA	TGCGCCAGCAGCTGGGGGGCAGGGACCACTGAAGCTTTCTTT	CASSWGAGTTEAFF
16	TRBV9	TRBJ2-7	few	TRBD2	TGTGCCAGCAGCGTAGGGACTAGCGGGAGCTCCTACGAGCAGTACTTC	CASSVGTSGSSYEQYF
13	TRBV24-1	TRBJ2-7	few	NA	TGTGCCACCAGTGATGGCGGGGCCTACGAGCAGTACTTC	CATSDGGAYEQYF
12	TRBV4-1	TRBJ1-1	NA	NA	TGCGCCAGCAGCCGGCCGGGACCCGAAGCTTTCTTT	CASSRPGPEAFF
16	TRBV7-9	TRBJ1-5	NA	TRBD1	TGTGCCAGCAGCTCAACCGGGACAGGGGGAATTCAGCCCCAGCATTTT	CASSSTGTGGIQPQHF
15	TRBV20-1	TRBJ2-7	few	TRBD2	TGCAGTGCTAGAGATGACCAGCGGGGCAGCTACGAGCAGTACTTC	CSARDDQRGSYEQYF
17	TRBV25-1	TRBJ2-1	few	NA	TGTGCCAGCTCCCGAGAGGAGTTCGTGGGGTTTTACAATGAGCAGTTCTTC	CASSREEFVGFYNEQFF
12	TRBV2	TRBJ1-4	few	NA	TGTGCCAGCGGGCGACTTAATGAAAAACTGTTTTTT	CASGRLNEKLFF
15	TRBV7-6	TRBJ2-7	NA	TRBD2	TGTGCCAGCAGCTTAGGAGGGACTAAACCTTACGAGCAGTACTTC	CASSLGGTKPYEQYF
13	TRBV7-9	TRBJ1-1	many	NA	TGTGCCAGCAGCTTAGGACAGAACACTGAAGCTTTCTTT	CASSLGQNTEAFF
13	TRBV3-1	TRBJ1-2	few	NA	TGTGCCAGCAGCCAACTGGGGAGGTATGGCTACACCTTC	CASSQLGRYGYTF
15	TRBV12-3/TRBV12-4	TRBJ2-3	few	TRBD2	TGTGCCAGCAGTACTAGCGGGGGGGCAACAGATACGCAGTATTTT	CASSTSGGATDTQYF
17	TRBV15	TRBJ2-3	few	NA	TGTGCCACCAGCAGAGGGGGGGACATCTATAGCACAGATACGCAGTATTTT	CATSRGGDIYSTDTQYF
15	TRBV19	TRBJ1-5	few	TRBD1	TGTGCCAGTAGTATAGGACAGGGATACAATCAGCCCCAGCATTTT	CASSIGQGYNQPQHF
16	TRBV7-2	TRBJ2-7	NA	NA	TGTGCCAGCAGCGACACAGGAATCGGCCACCTTGGGGAGCAGTACTTC	CASSDTGIGHLGEQYF
12	TRBV30	TRBJ2-3	many	NA	TGTGCCTGGAGTCCAGGGGCAGATACGCAGTATTTT	CAWSPGADTQYF
13	TRBV7-9	TRBJ1-1	NA	NA	TGTGCCAGCAGCGCACAGGGTCCCACTGAAGCTTTCTTT	CASSAQGPTEAFF
13	TRBV12-3/TRBV12-4	TRBJ2-3	few	NA	TGTGCCAGCAGTTTTGCGTCTCCGGGGAATCAGTATTTT	CASSFASPGNQYF
15	TRBV24-1	TRBJ1-5	few	NA	TGTGCCACCAGTGATTCGCGAGAAGGGGGGGAGCCCCAGCATTTT	CATSDSREGGEPQHF
12	TRBV11-3	TRBJ2-1	NA	NA	TGTGCCAGCAGCTTACTCTCGCATGAGCAGTTCTTC	CASSLLSHEQFF
12	TRBV7-2	TRBJ1-4	NA	NA	TGTGCCAGCAGGACAACTAATGAAAAACTGTTTTTT	CASRTTNEKLFF
14	TRBV12-3/TRBV12-4	TRBJ2-7	many	NA	TGTGCCAGCAGTAGATCTCCGAGGACCTACGAGCAGTACTTC	CASSRSPRTYEQYF
12	TRBV29-1	TRBJ2-7	few	NA	TGCAGCGTTGAGGACGGACCCTACGAGCAGTACTTC	CSVEDGPYEQYF
13	TRBV20-1	TRBJ2-3	NA	NA	TGCAGTGCTACGGGACCCACCACAGATACGCAGTATTTT	CSATGPTTDTQYF
15	TRBV30	TRBJ1-2	few	NA	TGTGCCTGGAGTGTACGGGGGACAAACCTCTATGGCTACACCTTC	CAWSVRGTNLYGYTF
15	TRBV27	TRBJ1-2	few	NA	TGTGCCAGCAGTCGGTCCTGGGGGGGCGCAGGCGGCTACACCTTC	CASSRSWGGAGGYTF
18	TRBV9	TRBJ2-3	few	TRBD2	TGTGCCAGCAGCGCGTCAACTTCTAGCGGCAGTTTCACAGATACGCAGTATTTT	CASSASTSSGSFTDTQYF
15	TRBV20-1	TRBJ1-1	NA	NA	TGCAGTGCTAGAGACGGGAACCGGGGGAGGGATACGGCTTTCTTT	CSARDGNRGRDTAFF
18	TRBV4-3	TRBJ2-2	NA	NA	TGCGCCAGCAGCCAGGCCCGCCTAGGGACATCGAACACCGGGGAGCTGTTTTTT	CASSQARLGTSNTGELFF
14	TRBV12-3/TRBV12-4	TRBJ1-1	few	NA	TGTGCCAGCAAACGTGGGAGTAGTCCCTACGAAGCTTTCTTT	CASKRGSSPYEAFF
14	TRBV7-6	TRBJ1-6	NA	NA	TGTGCCAGCAGACCCGCGGGGGATAATTCACCCCTCCACTTT	CASRPAGDNSPLHF
16	TRBV7-9	TRBJ2-5	NA	TRBD1	TGTGCCAGCAGCTCCATCGACAGGGCCCAACAAGAGACCCAGTACTTC	CASSSIDRAQQETQYF
13	TRBV6-5	TRBJ1-1	many	NA	TGTGCCAGCAGTTATGAGGGTAACACTGAAGCTTTCTTT	CASSYEGNTEAFF
15	TRBV7-2	TRBJ2-1	few	TRBD2	TGTGCCAGCACCCTCCATCCGGGGGGGCACAATGAGCAGTTCTTC	CASTLHPGGHNEQFF
16	TRBV4-3	TRBJ1-1	NA	NA	TGCGCCAGCAGCCAAGCCCAGGGGCTCTCGAACACTGAAGCTTTCTTT	CASSQAQGLSNTEAFF
14	TRBV30	TRBJ1-3	NA	NA	TGTGCCTGGAAGGACCTAGTCGCTGGAAACACCATATATTTT	CAWKDLVAGNTIYF
15	TRBV20-1	TRBJ2-5	NA	TRBD2	TGCAGTGCTAGACCGACTAGCGGGAAGCAAGAGACCCAGTACTTC	CSARPTSGKQETQYF
15	TRBV5-1	TRBJ1-6	NA	TRBD1	TGCGCCAGCAGCCCCGGACAGGGGCCAAATTCACCCCTCCACTTT	CASSPGQGPNSPLHF
11	TRBV7-9	TRBJ2-7	NA	NA	TGTGCCAGCAGCGCCTATAACGAGCAGTACTTC	CASSAYNEQYF
14	TRBV20-1	TRBJ2-7	NA	TRBD1	TGCAGTGCTGAGGACAGGGGAAATGGTAACGAGCAGTACTTC	CSAEDRGNGNEQYF
13	TRBV28	TRBJ2-1	NA	TRBD2	TGTGCCAGCCGTAGCGGGAGGGTCGATGAGCAGTTCTTC	CASRSGRVDEQFF
16	TRBV24-1	TRBJ2-3	NA	TRBD1	TGTGCCACCAGTGATGCCGGGACAGGGGATGGAGATACGCAGTATTTT	CATSDAGTGDGDTQYF
18	TRBV6-4	TRBJ2-4	few	NA	TGTGCCAGCAGTGACCCCGACAGGTCAAGGAGGGCCAAAAACATTCAGTACTTC	CASSDPDRSRRAKNIQYF
16	TRBV6-5	TRBJ2-7	NA	TRBD2	TGTGCCAGCAGTTCCCGACTAGCGCTGTTTCCCCACGAGCAGTACTTC	CASSSRLALFPHEQYF
15	TRBV4-1	TRBJ1-4	NA	NA	TGCGCCAGCAGCCGGAGAGCAGGGCTGAATGAAAAACTGTTTTTT	CASSRRAGLNEKLFF
14	TRBV7-9	TRBJ2-1	many	NA	TGTGCCAGCAGCTTAGGCCAGGGGTACAATGAGCAGTTCTTC	CASSLGQGYNEQFF
12	TRBV5-1	TRBJ1-2	NA	NA	TGCGCCAGCAGCTTGGACCTTACCGGCTACACCTTC	CASSLDLTGYTF
17	TRBV5-1	TRBJ1-1	few	TRBD1	TGCGCCAGCAGCCCGTGGGGGGGACAGAGCATGAACACTGAAGCTTTCTTT	CASSPWGGQSMNTEAFF
14	TRBV12-3/TRBV12-4	TRBJ2-7	NA	TRBD1	TGTGCCAGCACCCAAGACAGGGGTACGTACGAGCAGTACTTC	CASTQDRGTYEQYF
14	TRBV7-2	TRBJ2-3	few	NA	TGTGCCAGCAGCTTAGAGGGAGGGGGAGATACGCAGTATTTT	CASSLEGGGDTQYF
13	TRBV7-2	TRBJ2-5	NA	NA	TGTGCCAGCAGCTTGACAGCTAGTGAGTCCCAGTACTTC	CASSLTASESQYF